The sequence of this T cell receptor beta chain was determined in a study of blood T cell repertoires in COVID-19. This CDR3 has 15 amino acids. Per the germline V gene, CDR1 is WSHSY and CDR2 is SAAADI. V was shortened by 7 bases and J by 0 bases, with 16 bases between the two germline ends. Authors' analysis steps: Reference gene primer amplification gave estimated nucleated cell counts. Clones were sequenced by immunoSEQ multiplex PCR, and TCRdb holds only the in-frame ones, with some missing. V and J calls and clone size come straight from that table; D and trimming were deduced from the DNA. The repertoire holds approximately 290,000 clones, with roughly 80% as singletons.

This clonotype originated in an older person with COVID-19, enrolled during active disease. Sequenced sample: peripheral blood. The chain carries TRBV10-2 and TRBJ2-7; a weak D match, TRBD2 (6 bases). CDR3 protein: CASTGGRGSSYEQYF. CDR3 nucleotide sequence: TGCGCCAGCACTGGGGGACGGGGGAGCTCCTACGAGCAGTACTTC.